This T cell receptor (beta chain) was sequenced for a study of blood T cell repertoires in COVID-19. Study-level background: Material from acute and convalescent COVID-19 was sourced from the United States, Italy and Spain.

Per germline, CDR1 KGHSH and CDR2 LQKENI. The CDR3 contains 13 residues. V lost 4 bases to trimming and J lost 2 bases, with 8 bases between them. Original processing notes: By means of reference gene primer amplification, nucleated cell counts were estimated. Here immunoSEQ multiplex PCR was the method, and the copy in TCRdb shows in-frame clones only, minus some. The V and J calls and clone size are taken from that table; D and trimming were inferred from the DNA. The data hold about 120,000 clones, with 85% observed a single time. Material: peripheral blood. The receptor was derived from a man aged 80 or over with acute or convalescent COVID-19. The chain uses TRBV18 and TRBJ1-2, with D tentatively TRBD1 (6 bases). CDR3 loop: CASSHDRNYGYTF. Here the CDR3 DNA reads TGTGCCAGCTCACACGACAGGAACTATGGCTACACCTTC.